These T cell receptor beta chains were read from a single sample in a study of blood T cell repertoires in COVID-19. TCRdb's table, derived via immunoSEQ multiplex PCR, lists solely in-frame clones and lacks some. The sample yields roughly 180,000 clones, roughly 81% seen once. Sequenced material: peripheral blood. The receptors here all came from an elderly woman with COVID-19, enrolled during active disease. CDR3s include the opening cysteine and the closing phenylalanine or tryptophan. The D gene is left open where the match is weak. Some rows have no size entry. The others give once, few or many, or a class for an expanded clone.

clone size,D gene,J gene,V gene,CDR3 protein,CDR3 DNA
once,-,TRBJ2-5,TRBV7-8,CASSLGHAEETQYF,TGTGCCAGCAGCTTAGGCCATGCAGAAGAGACCCAGTACTTC
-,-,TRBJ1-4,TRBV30,CAWKRTNEKLFF,TGTGCCTGGAAACGGACTAATGAAAAACTGTTTTTT
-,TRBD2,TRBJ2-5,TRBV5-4,CASSQDLAAQETQYF,TGTGCCAGCAGCCAAGACCTAGCGGCCCAAGAGACCCAGTACTTC
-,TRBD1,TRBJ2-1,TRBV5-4,CASSWGQGLDYNEQFF,TGTGCCAGCAGCTGGGGACAGGGCTTAGACTACAATGAGCAGTTCTTC
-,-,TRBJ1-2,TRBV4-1,CASSQAPRFGQGYTF,TGCGCCAGCAGCCAAGCCCCCCGTTTCGGGCAGGGATACACCTTC
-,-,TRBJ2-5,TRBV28,CASSGRVSETQYF,TGTGCCAGCAGTGGGAGAGTTTCCGAGACCCAGTACTTC
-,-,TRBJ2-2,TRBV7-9,CASSSSFAGLNTGELFF,TGTGCCAGCAGCTCCTCCTTCGCGGGGTTGAACACCGGGGAGCTGTTTTTT
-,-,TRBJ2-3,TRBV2,CASSARVASSTDTQYF,TGTGCCAGCAGTGCCCGGGTAGCTTCTAGCACAGATACGCAGTATTTT
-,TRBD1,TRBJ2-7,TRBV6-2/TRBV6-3,CASSSAGGAYEQYF,TGTGCCAGCAGTTCAGCAGGGGGCGCGTACGAGCAGTACTTC
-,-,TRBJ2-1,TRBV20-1,CSARATGEQFF,TGCAGTGCTAGAGCAACGGGTGAGCAGTTCTTC
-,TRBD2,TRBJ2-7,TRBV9,CASSVEAGSSYEQYF,TGTGCCAGCAGCGTGGAAGCGGGGTCCTCCTACGAGCAGTACTTC
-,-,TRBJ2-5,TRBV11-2,CASSLISSIYQETQYF,TGTGCCAGCAGCTTAATTTCTAGTATTTACCAAGAGACCCAGTACTTC
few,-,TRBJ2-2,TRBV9,CASSPAYRSGELFF,TGTGCCAGCAGCCCCGCTTATAGATCCGGGGAGCTGTTTTTT
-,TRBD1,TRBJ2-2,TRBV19,CASERGTGVFGELFF,TGTGCCAGTGAAAGGGGGACAGGGGTCTTCGGGGAGCTGTTTTTT
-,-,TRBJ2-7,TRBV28,CASSGRRQPHHEQYF,TGTGCCAGCAGTGGTAGGAGACAGCCCCATCACGAGCAGTACTTC
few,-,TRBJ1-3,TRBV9,CASSPLTGGGNTIYF,TGTGCCAGCAGCCCGCTTACCGGAGGTGGAAACACCATATATTTT
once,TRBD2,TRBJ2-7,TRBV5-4,CASSFRGRAPHEQYF,TGTGCCAGCAGCTTTCGGGGGAGGGCCCCCCACGAGCAGTACTTC
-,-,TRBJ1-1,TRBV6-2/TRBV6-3,CASSWGGNTEAFF,TGTGCCAGCAGTTGGGGGGGGAACACTGAAGCTTTCTTT
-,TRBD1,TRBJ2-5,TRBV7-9,CASSSGQGDHQETQYF,TGTGCCAGCAGCTCCGGACAGGGCGACCACCAAGAGACCCAGTACTTC
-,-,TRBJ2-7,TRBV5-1,CASSLGGRAPGEF,TGCGCCAGCAGCTTGGGGGGCCGGGCGCCGGGGGAGTTC
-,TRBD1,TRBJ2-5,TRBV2,CAILRDRTQYF,TGTGCCATCCTCCGGGACAGGACCCAGTACTTC
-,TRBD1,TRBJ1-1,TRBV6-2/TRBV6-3,CASSLDRGDTEAFF,TGTGCCAGCAGTCTTGACAGGGGGGACACTGAAGCTTTCTTT
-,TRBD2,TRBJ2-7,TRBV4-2,CASSHGTSGVYEQYF,TGTGCCAGCAGCCACGGGACTAGCGGGGTTTACGAGCAGTACTTC
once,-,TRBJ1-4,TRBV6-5,CASSVEPTNEKLFF,TGTGCCAGCAGCGTGGAGCCAACTAATGAAAAACTGTTTTTT
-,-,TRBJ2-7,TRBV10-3,CAISELDYEQYF,TGTGCCATCAGTGAGTTAGACTACGAGCAGTACTTC
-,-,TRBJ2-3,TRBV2,CASREGADTQYF,TGTGCCAGCAGGGAGGGTGCAGATACGCAGTATTTT
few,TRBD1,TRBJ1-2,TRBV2,CASSESRGFNYGYTF,TGTGCCAGCAGTGAAAGCAGGGGGTTCAACTATGGCTACACCTTC
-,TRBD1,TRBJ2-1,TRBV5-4,CASSRNTGGSYNEQFF,TGTGCCAGCAGCAGGAATACAGGGGGGTCCTACAATGAGCAGTTCTTC
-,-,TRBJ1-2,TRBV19,CASSIARNYGYTF,TGTGCCAGTAGTATAGCCAGGAACTATGGCTACACCTTC
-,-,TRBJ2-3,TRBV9,CASSVAVLATSTDTQYF,TGTGCCAGCAGCGTAGCAGTCCTAGCCACAAGCACAGATACGCAGTATTTT
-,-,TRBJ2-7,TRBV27,CASSVDSWSSYEQYF,TGTGCCAGCAGTGTAGACAGCTGGAGCTCCTACGAGCAGTACTTC
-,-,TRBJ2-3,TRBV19,CASSLRDLRTDTQYF,TGTGCCAGTAGTCTCCGGGACTTACGCACAGATACGCAGTATTTT
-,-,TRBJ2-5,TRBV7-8,CASSLAHSQETQYF,TGTGCCAGCAGCTTAGCCCACTCCCAAGAGACCCAGTACTTC
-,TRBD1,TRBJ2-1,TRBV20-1,CSASGPGGAYNEQFF,TGCAGTGCTAGTGGGCCAGGGGGCGCCTACAATGAGCAGTTCTTC
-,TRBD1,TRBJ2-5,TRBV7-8,CASSFQGQLETQYF,TGTGCCAGCAGCTTCCAGGGACAGTTGGAGACCCAGTACTTC
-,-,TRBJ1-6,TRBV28,CASSQNRFWSPLHF,TGTGCCAGCAGTCAGAACAGGTTTTGGTCACCCCTCCACTTT
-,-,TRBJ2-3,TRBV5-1,CASGLTSPTDTQYF,TGCGCCAGCGGCTTAACTAGTCCAACAGATACGCAGTATTTT
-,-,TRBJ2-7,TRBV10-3,CAISGSNQGRWDEQYF,TGTGCCATCAGTGGTTCTAATCAGGGGCGCTGGGACGAGCAGTACTTC
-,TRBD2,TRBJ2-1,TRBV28,CASSLGALPGGDEQFF,TGTGCCAGCAGTTTAGGGGCGCTCCCGGGGGGGGATGAGCAGTTCTTC
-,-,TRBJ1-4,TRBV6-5,CASSYRLGRAREKLFF,TGTGCCAGCAGTTACAGGTTGGGCAGGGCAAGGGAAAAACTGTTTTTT